The clone carrying this T cell receptor beta chain was observed a few times. This entry is derived from a study of blood T cell repertoires in COVID-19. Study-wide context: The samples span acute and convalescent COVID-19 from the United States, Italy and Spain. The cDNA or gDNA used as material had been derived from T cells, B-cell-depleted T cells, or PBMCs.

Germline lookup yields CDR1 MNHNS and CDR2 SASEGT. The CDR3 is 15 residues long. V dropped 3 bases and J dropped 0 bases, with 11 bases sitting between them. The authors' processing: Reference gene primer amplification gave estimated nucleated cell counts. Sequencing used immunoSEQ multiplex PCR; TCRdb keeps in-frame clones, though not all of them. The V and J calls and clone size come from that table; D and trimming were worked out from the DNA. Of about 150,000 clones listed, roughly 82% are singletons. V usage is TRBV6-1 and J usage is TRBJ1-1; D is uncertain. Sequencing used peripheral blood. The receptor's source is a woman in her fifties or sixties in a cohort sampled during active or convalescent COVID-19. CDR3 in DNA: TGTGCCAGCAGTGACCCCTGGCAACTGAACACTGAAGCTTTCTTT. Amino acids: CASSDPWQLNTEAFF.